The rows below give T cell receptor beta chains drawn from one sample of a study of blood T cell repertoires in COVID-19. The repertoire was sequenced with immunoSEQ multiplex PCR; TCRdb's copy has only in-frame clones and lacks some. The table records 250,000 to 350,000 clones, over 85% of them present only once. What was sequenced was PBMCs or T cells enriched from blood (not recorded which). Receptors were obtained from a woman between 45 and 60 years old who had been exposed to COVID-19. Each CDR3 is given with its conserved first and last residue. D genes are given only for firm matches. Part of the rows lack a size; the others show once, few, many or a class for expanded clones.

clone_size: .
j_call: TRBJ2-4
v_call: TRBV19
d_call: TRBD1
cdr3_nt: TGTGCCAGTAGTAACAGGGGGTCGGGCATTCAGTACTTC
cdr3_aa: CASSNRGSGIQYF

clone_size: .
j_call: TRBJ1-5
v_call: TRBV7-2
d_call: TRBD1
cdr3_nt: TGTGCCAGCAGCTCCGGACAGGGGAGAAATCAGCCCCAGCATTTT
cdr3_aa: CASSSGQGRNQPQHF

clone_size: .
j_call: TRBJ2-7
v_call: TRBV5-1
d_call: .
cdr3_nt: TGCGCCAGCAGCTTGATAACGGGGGACTTGGGCGAGCAGTACTTC
cdr3_aa: CASSLITGDLGEQYF

clone_size: .
j_call: TRBJ1-1
v_call: TRBV5-1
d_call: .
cdr3_nt: TGCGCCAGCAGCGCTTCACAGGGAGAGGGAACTGAAGCTTTCTTT
cdr3_aa: CASSASQGEGTEAFF

clone_size: .
j_call: TRBJ1-3
v_call: TRBV6-5
d_call: .
cdr3_nt: TGTGCCAGCAGCCTCAGCTCTGGAAACACCATATATTTT
cdr3_aa: CASSLSSGNTIYF

clone_size: .
j_call: TRBJ2-7
v_call: TRBV3-1/TRBV3-2
d_call: .
cdr3_nt: TGTGCCAGCAGCCAAGGTCAGGGCCGCTACGAGCAGTACTTC
cdr3_aa: CASSQGQGRYEQYF

clone_size: .
j_call: TRBJ2-7
v_call: TRBV2
d_call: .
cdr3_nt: TGTGCCAGCGGGTCGGGTTCCCTCTACGAGCAGTACTTC
cdr3_aa: CASGSGSLYEQYF

clone_size: .
j_call: TRBJ1-1
v_call: TRBV10-3
d_call: .
cdr3_nt: TGTGCCATCAGTGTTTCAGGGGTAGGGAATGAAGCTTTCTTT
cdr3_aa: CAISVSGVGNEAFF

clone_size: .
j_call: TRBJ2-3
v_call: TRBV5-1
d_call: .
cdr3_nt: TGCGCCAGCAGCCCGGAGCCTTCTCGGGATACGCAGTATTTT
cdr3_aa: CASSPEPSRDTQYF

clone_size: .
j_call: TRBJ1-5
v_call: TRBV27
d_call: TRBD1
cdr3_nt: TGTGCCAGCAGTTCCGGACAGGGGGGAAGTCAGCCCCAGCATTTT
cdr3_aa: CASSSGQGGSQPQHF

clone_size: .
j_call: TRBJ1-3
v_call: TRBV5-4
d_call: .
cdr3_nt: TGTGCCAGCAGCTTGGACAGCCGAACTGGAAACACCATATATTTT
cdr3_aa: CASSLDSRTGNTIYF

clone_size: once
j_call: TRBJ2-1
v_call: TRBV2
d_call: .
cdr3_nt: TGTGCCAGCAGTGCTGCGGTTTACAATGAGCAGTTCTTC
cdr3_aa: CASSAAVYNEQFF

clone_size: .
j_call: TRBJ2-2
v_call: TRBV30
d_call: .
cdr3_nt: TGTGCCTGGGACGGCGGCGACACCGGGGAGCTGTTTTTT
cdr3_aa: CAWDGGDTGELFF

clone_size: .
j_call: TRBJ1-2
v_call: TRBV20-1
d_call: TRBD1
cdr3_nt: TGCAGTGCTAGTTCAGGGGGTAACGTCTATGGCTACACCTTC
cdr3_aa: CSASSGGNVYGYTF

clone_size: .
j_call: TRBJ1-6
v_call: TRBV4-2
d_call: .
cdr3_nt: TGTGCCAGCAGCCAAGAAGCAGGGGCCTCATATAATTCACCCCTCCACTTT
cdr3_aa: CASSQEAGASYNSPLHF

clone_size: .
j_call: TRBJ1-5
v_call: TRBV6-5
d_call: .
cdr3_nt: TGTGCCAGCAGAGACAGGTTTAATCAGCCCCAGCATTTT
cdr3_aa: CASRDRFNQPQHF

clone_size: .
j_call: TRBJ1-1
v_call: TRBV4-1
d_call: TRBD1
cdr3_nt: TGCGCCAGCAGCCATCCCCCAGGGGGAATGAACACTGAAGCTTTCTTT
cdr3_aa: CASSHPPGGMNTEAFF

clone_size: .
j_call: TRBJ1-6
v_call: TRBV6-5
d_call: .
cdr3_nt: TGTGCCAGCAGACAAACGAATTCACCCCTCCACTTT
cdr3_aa: CASRQTNSPLHF

clone_size: .
j_call: TRBJ1-4
v_call: TRBV7-6
d_call: .
cdr3_nt: TGTGCCAGCAGCTTAGAGGGACAACCAACTAATGAAAAACTGTTTTTT
cdr3_aa: CASSLEGQPTNEKLFF

clone_size: .
j_call: TRBJ2-1
v_call: TRBV19
d_call: .
cdr3_nt: TGTGCCAGTAGTATAAAACACTACAATGAGCAGTTCTTC
cdr3_aa: CASSIKHYNEQFF

clone_size: .
j_call: TRBJ2-7
v_call: TRBV5-1
d_call: TRBD2
cdr3_nt: TGCGCCAGCAGCTTGGATCCTAGCGGGGGGGCAGGCGAGCAGTACTTC
cdr3_aa: CASSLDPSGGAGEQYF

clone_size: .
j_call: TRBJ2-7
v_call: TRBV2
d_call: TRBD1
cdr3_nt: TGTGCCAGCAATGACAGACAGGGGACCAACTACGAGCAGTACTTC
cdr3_aa: CASNDRQGTNYEQYF

clone_size: .
j_call: TRBJ2-7
v_call: TRBV3-1/TRBV3-2
d_call: TRBD1
cdr3_nt: TGTGCCAGCAGCCAAGATTTACGGGACAGAGTGAGGCAGTACTTC
cdr3_aa: CASSQDLRDRVRQYF

clone_size: .
j_call: TRBJ2-7
v_call: TRBV15
d_call: TRBD1
cdr3_nt: TGTGCCACTGGACAGGGTGGCGACGAGCAGTACTTC
cdr3_aa: CATGQGGDEQYF

clone_size: .
j_call: TRBJ2-2
v_call: TRBV13
d_call: TRBD1
cdr3_nt: TGTGCCAGCAGCCTGGACAGGGGGAACACCGGGGAGCTGTTTTTT
cdr3_aa: CASSLDRGNTGELFF

clone_size: .
j_call: TRBJ2-2
v_call: TRBV21-1
d_call: .
cdr3_nt: TGTGCCAGCAGCCGGGAGGGGGTTGAGGCCGGGGAGCTGTTTTTT
cdr3_aa: CASSREGVEAGELFF

clone_size: .
j_call: TRBJ2-1
v_call: TRBV10-3
d_call: .
cdr3_nt: TGTGCCGTCCAGGGGTCCTACCTCGGCAATGAGCAGTTCTTC
cdr3_aa: CAVQGSYLGNEQFF

clone_size: .
j_call: TRBJ1-3
v_call: TRBV5-8
d_call: .
cdr3_nt: TGTGCCAGCAGGCCGGCGGTCGAGACTATGACGAACACCATATATTTT
cdr3_aa: CASRPAVETMTNTIYF

clone_size: .
j_call: TRBJ2-2
v_call: TRBV5-1
d_call: TRBD1
cdr3_nt: TGCGCCAGCAGCTACGGACAGGGCGCCGTATCCACCGGGGAGCTGTTTTTT
cdr3_aa: CASSYGQGAVSTGELFF

clone_size: .
j_call: TRBJ1-4
v_call: TRBV4-1
d_call: TRBD1
cdr3_nt: TGCGCCAGCAGCCAAGGTCGGACAGGGGGCGCGGGAGGGGAAAAACTGTTTTTT
cdr3_aa: CASSQGRTGGAGGEKLFF

clone_size: .
j_call: TRBJ1-4
v_call: TRBV7-2
d_call: .
cdr3_nt: TGTGCCAGCAGCCCAGAGACGGGTTTTAATGAAAAACTGTTTTTT
cdr3_aa: CASSPETGFNEKLFF

clone_size: .
j_call: TRBJ1-2
v_call: TRBV3-1/TRBV3-2
d_call: .
cdr3_nt: TGTGCCAGCAGCCAGGGCTGGGCCTATGGCTACACCTTC
cdr3_aa: CASSQGWAYGYTF

clone_size: .
j_call: TRBJ1-2
v_call: TRBV7-2
d_call: TRBD1
cdr3_nt: TGTGCCAGCAGCTTAGTGGACAGGCCTTATGGCTACACCTTC
cdr3_aa: CASSLVDRPYGYTF

clone_size: .
j_call: TRBJ1-2
v_call: TRBV5-6
d_call: TRBD1
cdr3_nt: TGTGCCAGCAGCTCCCCGGGACAGGGGGAGGCTAACTATGGCTACACCTTC
cdr3_aa: CASSSPGQGEANYGYTF

clone_size: .
j_call: TRBJ2-1
v_call: TRBV4-1
d_call: TRBD2
cdr3_nt: TGCGCCAGCAGCCAAGCACCGGGACTAGCGATCAATGAGCAGTTCTTC
cdr3_aa: CASSQAPGLAINEQFF

clone_size: .
j_call: TRBJ1-5
v_call: TRBV18
d_call: TRBD1
cdr3_nt: TGTGCCAGCTCACCTTCAAGCGGGACAGGGGTCAATCAGCCCCAGCATTTT
cdr3_aa: CASSPSSGTGVNQPQHF

clone_size: .
j_call: TRBJ1-1
v_call: TRBV29-1
d_call: .
cdr3_nt: TGCAGCGTTGAAAGGAAACAGGGAATGAACACTGAAGCTTTCTTT
cdr3_aa: CSVERKQGMNTEAFF

clone_size: .
j_call: TRBJ1-6
v_call: TRBV5-4
d_call: .
cdr3_nt: TGTGCCAGCAGCCTCGGACACACCAATTCACCCCTCCACTTT
cdr3_aa: CASSLGHTNSPLHF

clone_size: .
j_call: TRBJ2-1
v_call: TRBV28
d_call: TRBD2
cdr3_nt: TGTGCCAGCAGTTCAACGGGAGGATCCTACAATGAGCAGTTCTTC
cdr3_aa: CASSSTGGSYNEQFF

clone_size: .
j_call: TRBJ1-1
v_call: TRBV7-2
d_call: .
cdr3_nt: TGTGCCAGCAGCGCCACAACTGAAGCTTTCTTT
cdr3_aa: CASSATTEAFF

clone_size: .
j_call: TRBJ2-5
v_call: TRBV2
d_call: .
cdr3_nt: TGTGGTGGCGGCCAAGAGACCCAGTACTTC
cdr3_aa: CGGGQETQYF

clone_size: .
j_call: TRBJ1-1
v_call: TRBV20-1
d_call: .
cdr3_nt: TGCAGTGCTAGTCTTGGAATGCGGGCCCACGAAGCTTTCTTT
cdr3_aa: CSASLGMRAHEAFF

clone_size: .
j_call: TRBJ2-1
v_call: TRBV7-2
d_call: TRBD2
cdr3_nt: TGTGCCAGCAGTCCTCCTCCACTAGCGGTGAGCTCCAATGAGCAGTTCTTC
cdr3_aa: CASSPPPLAVSSNEQFF

clone_size: .
j_call: TRBJ2-3
v_call: TRBV21-1
d_call: .
cdr3_nt: TGTGCCAGCAGCAAACTCAGCGCGGGGGGCGGATCTAGCACAGATACGCAGTATTTT
cdr3_aa: CASSKLSAGGGSSTDTQYF

clone_size: few
j_call: TRBJ1-5
v_call: TRBV27
d_call: .
cdr3_nt: TGTGCCAGCAGTTTATTATTTCTCGGGTCGGAAGGTCAGCCCCAGCATTTT
cdr3_aa: CASSLLFLGSEGQPQHF

clone_size: once
j_call: TRBJ2-1
v_call: TRBV5-6
d_call: .
cdr3_nt: TGTGCCAGCAGCTCACCAACTAGACCCATGTTCTTC
cdr3_aa: CASSSPTRPMFF